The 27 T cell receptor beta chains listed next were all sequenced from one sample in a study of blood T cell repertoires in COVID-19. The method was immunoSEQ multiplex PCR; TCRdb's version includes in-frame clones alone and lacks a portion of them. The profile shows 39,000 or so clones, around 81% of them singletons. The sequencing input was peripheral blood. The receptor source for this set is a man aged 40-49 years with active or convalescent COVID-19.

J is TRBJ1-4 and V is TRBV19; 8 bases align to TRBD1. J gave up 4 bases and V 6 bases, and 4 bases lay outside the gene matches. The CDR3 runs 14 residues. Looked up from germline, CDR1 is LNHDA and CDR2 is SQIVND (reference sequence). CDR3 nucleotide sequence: TGTGCCAGTAGGGGGACAGGAATTAATGAAAAACTGTTTTTT. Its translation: CASRGTGINEKLFF.

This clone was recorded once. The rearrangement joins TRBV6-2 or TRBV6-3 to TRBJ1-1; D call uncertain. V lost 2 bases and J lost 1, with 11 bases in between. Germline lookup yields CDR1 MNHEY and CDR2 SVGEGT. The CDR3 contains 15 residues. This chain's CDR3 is CASSYGPAQNTEAFF. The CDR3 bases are TGTGCCAGCAGTTACGGGCCCGCCCAGAACACTGAAGCTTTCTTT.

CDR3 protein: CASNPSNTGELFF. CDR3 DNA: TGTGCCAGCAATCCCTCGAACACCGGGGAGCTGTTTTTT. The chain recombines TRBV14 with TRBJ2-2; D unresolved. V was cut by 7 bases and J by 0 bases, with 6 bases left in between. In germline, CDR1 is SGHDN, CDR2 FVKESK. The CDR3 totals 13 residues.

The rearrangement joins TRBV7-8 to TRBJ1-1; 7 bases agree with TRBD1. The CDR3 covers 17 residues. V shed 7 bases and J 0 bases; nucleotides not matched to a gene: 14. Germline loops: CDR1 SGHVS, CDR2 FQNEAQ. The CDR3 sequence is CASIRTGTLILNTEAFF. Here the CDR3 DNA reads TGTGCCAGCATCAGGACAGGAACCTTGATCTTGAACACTGAAGCTTTCTTT. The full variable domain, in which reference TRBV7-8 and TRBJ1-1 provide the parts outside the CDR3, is GAGVSQSPRYKVAKRGQDVALRCDPISGHVSLFWYQQALGQGPEFLTYFQNEAQLDKSGLPSDRFFAERPEGSVSTLKIQRTQQEDSAVYLCASIRTGTLILNTEAFFGQGTRLTVV.

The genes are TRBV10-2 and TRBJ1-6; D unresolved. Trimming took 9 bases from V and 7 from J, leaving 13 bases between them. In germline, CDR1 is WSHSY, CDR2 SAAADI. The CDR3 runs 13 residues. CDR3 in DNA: TGCGCCAGTGGGCTGGGTGAAAATTCACCCCTCCACTTT. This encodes CASGLGENSPLHF.

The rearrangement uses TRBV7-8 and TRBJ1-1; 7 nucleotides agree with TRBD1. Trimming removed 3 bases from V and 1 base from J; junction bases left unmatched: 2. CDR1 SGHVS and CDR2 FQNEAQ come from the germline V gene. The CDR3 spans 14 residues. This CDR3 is CASSLRDRNTEAFF. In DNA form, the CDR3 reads TGTGCCAGCAGCTTGAGGGACAGGAACACTGAAGCTTTCTTT. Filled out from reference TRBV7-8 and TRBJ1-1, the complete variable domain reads GAGVSQSPRYKVAKRGQDVALRCDPISGHVSLFWYQQALGQGPEFLTYFQNEAQLDKSGLPSDRFFAERPEGSVSTLKIQRTQQEDSAVYLCASSLRDRNTEAFFGQGTRLTVV.

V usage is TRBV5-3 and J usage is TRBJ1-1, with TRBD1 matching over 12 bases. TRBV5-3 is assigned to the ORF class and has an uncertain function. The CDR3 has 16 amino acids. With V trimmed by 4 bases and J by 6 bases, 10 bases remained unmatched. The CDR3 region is CARSGEGTGGASEAFF. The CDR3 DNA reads TGTGCCAGAAGCGGGGAAGGGACAGGGGGCGCCTCTGAAGCTTTCTTT.

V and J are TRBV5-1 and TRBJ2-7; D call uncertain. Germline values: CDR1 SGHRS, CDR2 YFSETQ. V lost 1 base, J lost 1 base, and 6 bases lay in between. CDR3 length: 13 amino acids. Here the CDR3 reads CASSLSISYEQYF. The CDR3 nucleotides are TGCGCCAGCAGCTTGTCTATTTCCTACGAGCAGTACTTC.

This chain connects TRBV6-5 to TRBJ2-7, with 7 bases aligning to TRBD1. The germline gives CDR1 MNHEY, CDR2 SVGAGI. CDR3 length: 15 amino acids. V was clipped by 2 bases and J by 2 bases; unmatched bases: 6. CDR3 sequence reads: CASSYRAGGAYEQYF. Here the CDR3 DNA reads TGTGCCAGCAGTTACCGGGCAGGGGGAGCCTACGAGCAGTACTTC.

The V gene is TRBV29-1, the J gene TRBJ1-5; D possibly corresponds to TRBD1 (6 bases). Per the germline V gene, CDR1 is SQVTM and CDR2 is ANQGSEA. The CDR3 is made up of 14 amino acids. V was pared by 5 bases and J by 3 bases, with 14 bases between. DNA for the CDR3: TGCAGCGTTCCAACAGGGCTTCCCAATCAGCCCCAGCATTTT. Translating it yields CSVPTGLPNQPQHF.

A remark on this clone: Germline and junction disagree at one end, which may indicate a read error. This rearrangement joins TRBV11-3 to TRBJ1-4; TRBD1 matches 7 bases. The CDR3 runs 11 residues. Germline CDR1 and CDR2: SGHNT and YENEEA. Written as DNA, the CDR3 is TGTGCCAGCAGCTACGGGGACAGAAGATATTTT. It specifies CASSYGDRRYF.

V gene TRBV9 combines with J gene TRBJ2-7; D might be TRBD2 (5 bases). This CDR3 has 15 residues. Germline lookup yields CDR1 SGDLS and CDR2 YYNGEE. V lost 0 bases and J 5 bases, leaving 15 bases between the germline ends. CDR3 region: CASSVGTSPLNEQYF. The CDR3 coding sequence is TGTGCCAGCAGCGTAGGGACTTCCCCTTTAAACGAGCAGTACTTC.

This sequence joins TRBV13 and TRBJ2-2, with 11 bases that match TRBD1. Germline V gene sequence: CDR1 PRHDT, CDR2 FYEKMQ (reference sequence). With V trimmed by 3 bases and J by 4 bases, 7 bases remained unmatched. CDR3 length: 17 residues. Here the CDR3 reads CASSLDRGQGGTGELFF. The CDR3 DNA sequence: TGTGCCAGCAGCTTGGACAGGGGGCAGGGGGGCACCGGGGAGCTGTTTTTT.

Here the CDR3 reads CASSIVGQGWTEAFF. CDR3 sequence (DNA): TGTGCCAGTAGTATAGTTGGACAGGGGTGGACTGAAGCTTTCTTT. V is TRBV19 and J is TRBJ1-1; the match to TRBD1 covers 9 bases. The CDR3 has 15 amino acids. The V and J ends lost 1 base and 5 bases, in that order; junction bases with no gene match: 5. CDR1 LNHDA and CDR2 SQIVND come from the germline V gene (reference sequence).

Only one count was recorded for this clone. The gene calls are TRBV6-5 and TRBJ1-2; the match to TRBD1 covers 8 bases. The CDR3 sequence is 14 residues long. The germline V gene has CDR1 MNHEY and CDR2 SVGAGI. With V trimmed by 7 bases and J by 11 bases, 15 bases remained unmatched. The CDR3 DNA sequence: TGTGCCAGCATCAGCCCGGGACAGGAGGCCCAGTACACCTTC. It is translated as CASISPGQEAQYTF.

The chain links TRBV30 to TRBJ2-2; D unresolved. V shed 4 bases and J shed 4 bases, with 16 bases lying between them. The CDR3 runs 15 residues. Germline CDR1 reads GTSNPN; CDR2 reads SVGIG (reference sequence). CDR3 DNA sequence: TGTGCCTGGACCCGTGGGCCCGGCCTCACCGGGGAGCTGTTTTTT. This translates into CAWTRGPGLTGELFF.

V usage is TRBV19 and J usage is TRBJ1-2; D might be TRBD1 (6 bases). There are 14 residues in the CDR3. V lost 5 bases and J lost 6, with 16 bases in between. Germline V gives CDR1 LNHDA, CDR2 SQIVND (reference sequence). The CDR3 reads CASSPNREGNGYTF. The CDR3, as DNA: TGTGCCAGTAGTCCAAACAGGGAGGGGAATGGCTACACCTTC. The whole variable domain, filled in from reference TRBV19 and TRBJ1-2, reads DGGITQSPKYLFRKEGQNVTLSCEQNLNHDAMYWYRQDPGQGLRLIYYSQIVNDFQKGDIAEGYSVSREKKESFPLTVTSAQKNPTAFYLCASSPNREGNGYTFGSGTRLTVV.

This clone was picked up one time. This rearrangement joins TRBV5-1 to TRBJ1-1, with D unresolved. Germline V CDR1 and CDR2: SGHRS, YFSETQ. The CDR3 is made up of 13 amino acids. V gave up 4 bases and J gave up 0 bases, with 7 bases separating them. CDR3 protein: CASSRELNTEAFF. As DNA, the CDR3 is TGCGCCAGCAGCCGGGAATTGAACACTGAAGCTTTCTTT.

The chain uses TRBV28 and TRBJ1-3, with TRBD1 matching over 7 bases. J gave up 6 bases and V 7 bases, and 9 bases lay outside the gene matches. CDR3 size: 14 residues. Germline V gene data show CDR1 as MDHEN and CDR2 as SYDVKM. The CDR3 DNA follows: TGTGCCAGCAACAAGGGACAGCGGACAAACACCATATATTTT. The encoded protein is CASNKGQRTNTIYF.

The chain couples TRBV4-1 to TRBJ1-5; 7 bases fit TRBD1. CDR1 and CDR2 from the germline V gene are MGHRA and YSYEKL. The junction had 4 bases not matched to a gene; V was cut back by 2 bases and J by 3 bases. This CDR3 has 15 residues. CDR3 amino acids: CASSQITGDNQPQHF. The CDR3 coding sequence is TGCGCCAGCAGCCAAATTACAGGGGACAATCAGCCCCAGCATTTT.

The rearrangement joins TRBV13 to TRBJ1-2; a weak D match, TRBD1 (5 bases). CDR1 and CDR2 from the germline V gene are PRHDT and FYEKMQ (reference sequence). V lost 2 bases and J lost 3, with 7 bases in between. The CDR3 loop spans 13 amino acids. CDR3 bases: TGTGCCAGCAGCTTATGGGGGGACTATGGCTACACCTTC. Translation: CASSLWGDYGYTF.

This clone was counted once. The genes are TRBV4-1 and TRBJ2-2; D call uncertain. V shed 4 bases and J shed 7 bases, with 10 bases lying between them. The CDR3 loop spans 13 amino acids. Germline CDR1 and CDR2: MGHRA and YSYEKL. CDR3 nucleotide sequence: TGCGCCAGCAGCCGAATAGAGGTCGGGGAGCTGTTTTTT. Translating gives CASSRIEVGELFF.

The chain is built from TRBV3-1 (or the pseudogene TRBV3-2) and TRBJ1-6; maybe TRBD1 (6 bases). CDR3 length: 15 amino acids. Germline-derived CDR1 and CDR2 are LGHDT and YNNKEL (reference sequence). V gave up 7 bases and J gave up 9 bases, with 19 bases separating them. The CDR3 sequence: CASTPEGGGISPLHF. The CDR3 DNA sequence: TGTGCCAGCACCCCCGAGGGGGGGGGCATTTCACCCCTCCACTTT.

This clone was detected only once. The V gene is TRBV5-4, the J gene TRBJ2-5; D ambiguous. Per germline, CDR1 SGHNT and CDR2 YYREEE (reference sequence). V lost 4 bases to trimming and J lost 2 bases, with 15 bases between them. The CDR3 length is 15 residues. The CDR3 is CASSPGVGLQETQYF. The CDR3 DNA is TGTGCCAGCAGCCCCGGCGTTGGGCTACAAGAGACCCAGTACTTC.

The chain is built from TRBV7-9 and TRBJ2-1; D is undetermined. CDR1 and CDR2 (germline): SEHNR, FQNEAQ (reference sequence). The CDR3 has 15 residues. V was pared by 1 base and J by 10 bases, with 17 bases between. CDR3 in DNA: TGTGCCAGCAGCTTAGGAGGTGGCTCTACAAGGGAGCAGTTCTTC. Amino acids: CASSLGGGSTREQFF.

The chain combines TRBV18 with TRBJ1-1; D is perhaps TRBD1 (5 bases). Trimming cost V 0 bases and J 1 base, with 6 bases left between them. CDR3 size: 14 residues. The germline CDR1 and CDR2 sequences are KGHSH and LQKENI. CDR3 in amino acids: CASSPPQGNTEAFF. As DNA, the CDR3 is TGTGCCAGCTCACCACCGCAGGGGAACACTGAAGCTTTCTTT.

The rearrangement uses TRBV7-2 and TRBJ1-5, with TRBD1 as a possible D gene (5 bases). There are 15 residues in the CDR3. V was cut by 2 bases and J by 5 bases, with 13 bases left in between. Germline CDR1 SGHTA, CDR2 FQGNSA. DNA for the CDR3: TGTGCCAGCAGCTTAATATCAGGGTACGATCAGCCCCAGCATTTT. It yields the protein CASSLISGYDQPQHF.